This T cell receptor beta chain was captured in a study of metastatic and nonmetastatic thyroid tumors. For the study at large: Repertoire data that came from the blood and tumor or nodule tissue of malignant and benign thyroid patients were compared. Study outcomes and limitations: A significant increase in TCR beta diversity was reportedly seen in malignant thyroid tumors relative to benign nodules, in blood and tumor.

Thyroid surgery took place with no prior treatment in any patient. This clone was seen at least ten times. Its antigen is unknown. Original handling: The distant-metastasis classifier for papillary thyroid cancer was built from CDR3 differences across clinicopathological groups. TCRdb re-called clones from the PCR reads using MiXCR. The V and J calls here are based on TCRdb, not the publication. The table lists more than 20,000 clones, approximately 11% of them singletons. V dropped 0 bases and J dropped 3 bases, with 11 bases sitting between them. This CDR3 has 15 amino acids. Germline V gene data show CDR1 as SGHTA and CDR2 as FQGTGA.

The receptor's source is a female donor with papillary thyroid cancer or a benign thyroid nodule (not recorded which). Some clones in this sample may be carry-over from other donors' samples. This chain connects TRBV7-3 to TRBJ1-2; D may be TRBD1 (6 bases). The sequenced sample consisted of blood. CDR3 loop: CASSLTGGQHYGYTF. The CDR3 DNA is TGTGCCAGCAGCTTAACCGGGGGCCAGCACTATGGCTACACCTTC.